The rows below give T cell receptor beta chains drawn from one sample of a study of cytomegalovirus exposure and HLA in healthy donors. Profiling relied on immunoSEQ multiplex PCR, and the TCRdb table lists in-frame clones only, not all of them. The sample includes 55,000 to 70,000 clones, nearly 95% seen only once; the top ten take about 5.4%. The sequenced sample consisted of PBMCs. These receptors were obtained from a man between 18 and 29 years old in good health and CMV-seropositive. The conserved cysteine and the conserved F or W are not part of the CDR3 here. A D gene is named only where the DNA matches it firmly.

v_gene	d_gene	j_gene	CDR3aa
TRBV29-1	TRBD1	TRBJ2-7	SAGQGGREQY
TRBV6-1	TRBD1	TRBJ2-7	ASSDGQGIHEQY
TRBV5-1	TRBD2	TRBJ2-1	ASTPGLAGEGGEQF
TRBV10-1	NA	TRBJ2-5	ASSESGGTQY
TRBV21-1	NA	TRBJ2-4	ASSKAPKGARGSSVQY
TRBV4-1	TRBD1	NA	ASSQEGLRGRWGEQY
TRBV30	TRBD1	TRBJ2-2	AYPDRGDTGELF
TRBV5-1	NA	TRBJ1-3	ASSPREASGNTIY
TRBV10-3	NA	TRBJ2-5	AITQGPGQETQY
TRBV2	NA	TRBJ1-4	ASSDRGGEKLF
TRBV20-1	NA	TRBJ1-1	SAAPQDEAF
TRBV5-1	TRBD1	TRBJ2-1	ASSFRDSLNEQF
TRBV10-3	TRBD1	TRBJ1-2	AISEIMTGALGYT
TRBV7-2	TRBD2	TRBJ2-3	ASRVGLAESDTQY
TRBV28	TRBD1	TRBJ2-7	ASSLYWGTASYEQY
TRBV5-1	TRBD1	TRBJ1-2	ASSLGDRDYGYT
TRBV13	NA	TRBJ2-5	ASTSKPGTEETQY
TRBV29-1	NA	TRBJ2-1	SGAVSSYNEQF
TRBV27	TRBD2	TRBJ2-3	ASSFLAGDSTDTQY
TRBV6-1	TRBD2	TRBJ2-7	ASSAPASGESYEQY
TRBV6-6	NA	TRBJ2-1	ASSYIQTLANEQF
TRBV19	NA	TRBJ2-7	ASSIGLTYEQY
TRBV10-2	NA	TRBJ2-2	ASKGVPNTGELF
TRBV7-9	NA	TRBJ1-4	ASSFAGMMGEKLF
TRBV15	TRBD1	TRBJ2-2	ATSRGGQGNTGELF
TRBV7-9	TRBD1	TRBJ2-3	ASSQEATGSRNTQY
TRBV27	TRBD2	TRBJ2-7	ASSEREDVDEQY
TRBV5-1	NA	TRBJ1-4	ASSLKDSNEKLF
TRBV10-1	NA	TRBJ2-3	ASSEYRPDTQY
TRBV30	NA	TRBJ2-3	AWQPGQDTDTQY
TRBV7-3	NA	TRBJ2-3	ASSSGQWDTQY
TRBV5-6	NA	TRBJ1-1	ASSWRKGRATPEAF